Sample share makes the clone carrying this T cell receptor beta chain medium-sized. TCRdb ran MiXCR on the PCR reads. The table lists more than 35,000 clones, approximately 15% of them singletons. Every patient was untreated before thyroid surgery. The sample originates from a study of metastatic and nonmetastatic thyroid tumors. Sequencing was done on a sample of blood. The origin of this receptor is a female donor with papillary thyroid cancer or a benign thyroid nodule (not recorded which). Some clones in this sample may be carry-over from other donors' samples.

The CDR3 DNA sequence: TGTGCCAGCAGGGCCGAAGGAGGGACCCTCTACGAGCAGTACTTC. Residues: CASRAEGGTLYEQYF. This chain uses TRBV6-1 with TRBJ2-7; a weak D match, TRBD2 (6 bases). The germline V and J ends were trimmed by 6 bases and 3 bases, with 18 bases remaining between them. CDR1 and CDR2 from the germline V gene are MNHNS and SASEGT. The CDR3 length is 15 residues.